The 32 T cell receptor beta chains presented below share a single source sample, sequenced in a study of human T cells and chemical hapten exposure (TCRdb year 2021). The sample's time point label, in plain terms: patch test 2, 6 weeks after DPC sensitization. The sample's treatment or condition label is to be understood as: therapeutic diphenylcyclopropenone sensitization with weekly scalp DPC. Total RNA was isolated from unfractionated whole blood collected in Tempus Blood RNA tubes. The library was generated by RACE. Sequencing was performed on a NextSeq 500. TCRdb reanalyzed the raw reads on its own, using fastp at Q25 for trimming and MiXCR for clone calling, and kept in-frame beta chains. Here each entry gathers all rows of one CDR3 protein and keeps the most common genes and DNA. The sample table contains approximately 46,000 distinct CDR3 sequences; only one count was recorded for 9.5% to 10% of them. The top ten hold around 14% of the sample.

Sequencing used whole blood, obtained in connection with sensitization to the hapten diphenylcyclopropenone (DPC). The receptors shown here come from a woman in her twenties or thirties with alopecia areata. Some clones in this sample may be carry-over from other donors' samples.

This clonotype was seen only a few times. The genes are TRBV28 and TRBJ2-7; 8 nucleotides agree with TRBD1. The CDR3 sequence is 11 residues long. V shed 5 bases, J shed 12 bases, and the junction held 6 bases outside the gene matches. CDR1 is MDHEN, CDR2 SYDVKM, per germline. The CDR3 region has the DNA TGTGCCAGCAGTCGGGACAGGACGAGGTACTTC. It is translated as CASSRDRTRYF.

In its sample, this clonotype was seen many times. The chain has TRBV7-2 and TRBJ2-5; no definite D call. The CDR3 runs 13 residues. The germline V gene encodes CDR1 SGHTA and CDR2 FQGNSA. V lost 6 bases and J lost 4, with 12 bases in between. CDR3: CASRPHIGETQYF. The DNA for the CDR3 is TGTGCCAGCAGACCACATATCGGAGAGACCCAGTACTTC.

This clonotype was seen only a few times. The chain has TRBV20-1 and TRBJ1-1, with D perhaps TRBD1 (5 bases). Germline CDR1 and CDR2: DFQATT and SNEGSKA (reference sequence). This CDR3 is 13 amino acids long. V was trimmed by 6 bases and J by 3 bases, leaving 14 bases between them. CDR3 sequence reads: CSALRQKDTEAFF. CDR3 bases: TGCAGTGCCCTTCGACAGAAAGACACTGAAGCTTTCTTT.

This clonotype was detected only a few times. The DNA of the CDR3 is TGTGCCAGCAGTTACTCGACGGGGGCCGGGGATCAGCCCCAGCATTTT. Translation: CASSYSTGAGDQPQHF. The chain is built from TRBV6-2 or TRBV6-3 and TRBJ1-5, with a tentative D call TRBD1 (6 bases). Trimming shortened V by 0 bases and J by 5 bases, and 14 bases separated the two germline ends. The germline gives CDR1 MNHEY, CDR2 SVGEGT. The CDR3 totals 16 residues.

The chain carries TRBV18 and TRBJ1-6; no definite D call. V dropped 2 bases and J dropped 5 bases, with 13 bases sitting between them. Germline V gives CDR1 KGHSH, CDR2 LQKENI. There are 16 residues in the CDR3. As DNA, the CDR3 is TGTGCCAGCTCACCAATACGGCAGGTCGATAATTCACCCCTCCACTTT. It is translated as CASSPIRQVDNSPLHF.

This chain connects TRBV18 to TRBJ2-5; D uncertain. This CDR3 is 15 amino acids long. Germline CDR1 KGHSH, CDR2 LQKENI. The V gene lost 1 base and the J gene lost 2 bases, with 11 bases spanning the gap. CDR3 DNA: TGTGCCAGCTCACCACAAGGTGGTAGACAAGAGACCCAGTACTTC. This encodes CASSPQGGRQETQYF.

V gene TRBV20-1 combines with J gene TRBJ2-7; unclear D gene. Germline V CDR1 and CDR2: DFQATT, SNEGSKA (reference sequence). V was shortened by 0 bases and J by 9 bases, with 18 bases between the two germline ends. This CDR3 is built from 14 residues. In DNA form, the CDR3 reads TGCAGTGCTAGAGACGTTGTGGGTCTGGTGGGGCAGTACTTC. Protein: CSARDVVGLVGQYF.

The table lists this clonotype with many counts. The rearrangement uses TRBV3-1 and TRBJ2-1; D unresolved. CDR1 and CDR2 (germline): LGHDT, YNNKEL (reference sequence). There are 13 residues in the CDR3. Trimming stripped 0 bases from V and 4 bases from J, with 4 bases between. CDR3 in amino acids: CASSQDAYNEQFF. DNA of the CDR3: TGTGCCAGCAGCCAAGATGCATACAATGAGCAGTTCTTC.

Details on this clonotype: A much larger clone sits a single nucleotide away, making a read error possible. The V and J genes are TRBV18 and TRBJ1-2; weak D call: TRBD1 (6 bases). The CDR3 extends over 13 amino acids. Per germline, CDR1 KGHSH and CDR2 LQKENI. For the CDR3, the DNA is TGTGCCAGCTCATCACCAGGGGCGGACGGCTACACCTTC. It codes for CASSSPGADGYTF.

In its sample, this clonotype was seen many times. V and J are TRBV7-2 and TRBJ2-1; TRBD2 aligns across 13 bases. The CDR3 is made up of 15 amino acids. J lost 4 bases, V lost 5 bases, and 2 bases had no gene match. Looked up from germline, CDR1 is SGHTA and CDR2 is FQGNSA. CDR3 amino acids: CASSLGLAGYNEQFF. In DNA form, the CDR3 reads TGTGCCAGCAGCCTGGGACTAGCGGGGTACAATGAGCAGTTCTTC.

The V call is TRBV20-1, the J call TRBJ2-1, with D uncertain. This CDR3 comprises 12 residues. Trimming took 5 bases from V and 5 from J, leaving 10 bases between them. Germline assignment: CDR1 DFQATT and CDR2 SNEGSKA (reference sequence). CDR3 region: CSAWQFDNEQFF. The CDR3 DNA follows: TGCAGTGCTTGGCAATTCGACAATGAGCAGTTCTTC.

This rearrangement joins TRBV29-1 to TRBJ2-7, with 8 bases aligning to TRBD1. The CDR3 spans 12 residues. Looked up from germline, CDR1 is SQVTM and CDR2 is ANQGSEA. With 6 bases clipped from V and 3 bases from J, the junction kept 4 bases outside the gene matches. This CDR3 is CSVSTGDYEQYF. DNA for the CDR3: TGCAGCGTCTCGACAGGGGACTACGAGCAGTACTTC.

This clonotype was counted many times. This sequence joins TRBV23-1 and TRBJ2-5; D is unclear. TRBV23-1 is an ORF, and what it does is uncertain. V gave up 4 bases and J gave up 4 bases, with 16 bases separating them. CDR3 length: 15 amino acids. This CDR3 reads CASSRAVPIRETQYF. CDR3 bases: TGCGCCAGCAGTCGTGCCGTTCCGATTCGAGAGACCCAGTACTTC.

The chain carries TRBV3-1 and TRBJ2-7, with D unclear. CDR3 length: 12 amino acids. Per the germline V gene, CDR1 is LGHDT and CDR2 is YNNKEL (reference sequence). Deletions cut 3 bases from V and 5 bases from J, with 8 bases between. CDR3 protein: CASSQMEDEQYF. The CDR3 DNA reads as TGTGCCAGCAGCCAGATGGAAGACGAGCAGTACTTC.

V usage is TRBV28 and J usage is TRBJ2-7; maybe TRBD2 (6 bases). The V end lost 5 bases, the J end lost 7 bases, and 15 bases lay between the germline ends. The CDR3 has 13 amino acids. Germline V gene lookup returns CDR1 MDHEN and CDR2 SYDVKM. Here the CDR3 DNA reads TGTGCCAGCAGTCCACCTGATCTAGCGGAGCAGTACTTC. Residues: CASSPPDLAEQYF. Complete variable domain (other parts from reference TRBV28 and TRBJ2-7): DVKVTQSSRYLVKRTGEKVFLECVQDMDHENMFWYRQDPGLGLRLIYFSYDVKMKEKGDIPEGYSVSREKKERFSLILESASTNQTSMYLCASSPPDLAEQYFGPGTRLTVT.

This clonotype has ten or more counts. CDR3 protein: CASSLRRFTEAFF. CDR3 sequence (DNA): TGTGCCAGCAGCCTAAGACGGTTCACTGAAGCTTTCTTT. The V gene is TRBV7-3, the J gene TRBJ1-1; unclear D gene. The V end lost 5 bases, the J end lost 4 bases, and 11 bases lay between the germline ends. This CDR3 is built from 13 residues. Germline CDR1 SGHTA, CDR2 FQGTGA. The full variable domain, its missing parts supplied by reference TRBV7-3 and TRBJ1-1, is GAGVSQTPSNKVTEKGKYVELRCDPISGHTALYWYRQSLGQGPEFLIYFQGTGAADDSGLPNDRFFAVRPEGSVSTLKIQRTERGDSAVYLCASSLRRFTEAFFGQGTRLTVV.

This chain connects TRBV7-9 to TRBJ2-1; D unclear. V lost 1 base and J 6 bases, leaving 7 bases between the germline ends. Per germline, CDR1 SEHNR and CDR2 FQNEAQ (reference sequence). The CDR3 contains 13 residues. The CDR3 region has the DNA TGTGCCAGCAGCTTAGGTTCCCTCAATGAGCAGTTCTTC. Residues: CASSLGSLNEQFF.

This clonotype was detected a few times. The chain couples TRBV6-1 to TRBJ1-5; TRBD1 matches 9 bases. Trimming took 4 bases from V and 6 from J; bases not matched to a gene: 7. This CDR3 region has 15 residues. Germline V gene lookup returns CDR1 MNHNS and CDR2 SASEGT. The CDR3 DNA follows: TGTGCCAGCAGTGGATTACAGGGGGCTGGTCAGCCCCAGCATTTT. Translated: CASSGLQGAGQPQHF.

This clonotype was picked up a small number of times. CDR3 region: CASSQRDRAGYTF. The CDR3, as DNA: TGTGCCAGCAGCCAGAGAGACAGGGCTGGCTACACCTTC. V gene TRBV3-1 combines with J gene TRBJ1-2; 7 bases fit TRBD1. V lost 3 bases, J lost 7 bases, and 5 bases stayed unmatched. The CDR3 has 13 residues. Germline V gene sequence: CDR1 LGHDT, CDR2 YNNKEL (reference sequence).

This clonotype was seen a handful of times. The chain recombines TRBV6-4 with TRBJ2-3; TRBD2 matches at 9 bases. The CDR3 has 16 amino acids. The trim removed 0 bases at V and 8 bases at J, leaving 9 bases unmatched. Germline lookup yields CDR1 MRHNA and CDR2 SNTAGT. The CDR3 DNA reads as TGTGCCAGCAGTGACTCGGCCAGCGGGGGGCCATCTACGCAGTATTTT. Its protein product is CASSDSASGGPSTQYF.

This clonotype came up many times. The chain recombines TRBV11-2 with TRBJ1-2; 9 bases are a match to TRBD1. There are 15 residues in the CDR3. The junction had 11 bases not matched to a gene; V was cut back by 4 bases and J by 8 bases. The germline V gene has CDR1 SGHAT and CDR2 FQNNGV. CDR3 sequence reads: CASSYQTRTGDGYTF. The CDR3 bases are TGTGCCAGCAGCTACCAGACCAGGACAGGGGACGGCTACACCTTC.

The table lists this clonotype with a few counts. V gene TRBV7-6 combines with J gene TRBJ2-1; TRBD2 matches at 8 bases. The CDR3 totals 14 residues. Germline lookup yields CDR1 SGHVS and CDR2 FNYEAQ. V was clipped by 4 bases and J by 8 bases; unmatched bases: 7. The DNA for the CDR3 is TGTGCCAGCAGCTCTTGGACTAGCATAGATGAGCAGTTCTTC. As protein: CASSSWTSIDEQFF.

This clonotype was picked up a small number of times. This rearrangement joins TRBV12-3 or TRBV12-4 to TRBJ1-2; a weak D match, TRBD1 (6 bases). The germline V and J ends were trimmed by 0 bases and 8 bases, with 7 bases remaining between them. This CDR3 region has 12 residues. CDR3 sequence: CASSLAGGGYTF. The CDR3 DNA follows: TGTGCCAGCAGTTTAGCGGGGGGCGGCTACACCTTC.

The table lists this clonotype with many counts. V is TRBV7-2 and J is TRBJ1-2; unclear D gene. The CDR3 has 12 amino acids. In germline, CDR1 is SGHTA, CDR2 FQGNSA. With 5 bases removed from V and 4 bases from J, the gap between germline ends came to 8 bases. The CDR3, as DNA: TGTGCCAGCAGCGCGCTATTCTATGGCTACACCTTC. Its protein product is CASSALFYGYTF.

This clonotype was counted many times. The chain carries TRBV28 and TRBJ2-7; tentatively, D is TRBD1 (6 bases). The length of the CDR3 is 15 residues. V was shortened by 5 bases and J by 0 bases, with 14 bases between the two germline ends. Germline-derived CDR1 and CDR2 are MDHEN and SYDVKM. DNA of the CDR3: TGTGCCAGCAGTGAGCCGACAGGCCGCTCCTACGAGCAGTACTTC. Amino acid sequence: CASSEPTGRSYEQYF.

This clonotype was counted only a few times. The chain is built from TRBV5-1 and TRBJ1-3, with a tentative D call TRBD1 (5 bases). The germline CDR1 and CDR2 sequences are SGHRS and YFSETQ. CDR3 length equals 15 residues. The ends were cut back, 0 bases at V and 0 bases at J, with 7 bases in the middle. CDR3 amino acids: CASSLVGTSGNTIYF. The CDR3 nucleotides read TGCGCCAGCAGCTTGGTGGGGACCTCTGGAAACACCATATATTTT.

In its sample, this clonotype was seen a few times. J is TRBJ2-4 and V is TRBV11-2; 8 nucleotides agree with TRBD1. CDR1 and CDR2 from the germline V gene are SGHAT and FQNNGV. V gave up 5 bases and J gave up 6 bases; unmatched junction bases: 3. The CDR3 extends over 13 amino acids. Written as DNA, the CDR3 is TGTGCCAGCAGCGGACAGGGAGGAAACATTCAGTACTTC. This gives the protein CASSGQGGNIQYF.

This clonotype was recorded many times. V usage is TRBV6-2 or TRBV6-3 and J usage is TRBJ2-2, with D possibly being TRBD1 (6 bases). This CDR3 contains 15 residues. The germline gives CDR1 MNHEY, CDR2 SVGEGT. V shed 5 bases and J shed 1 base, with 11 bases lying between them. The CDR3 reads CASSDDRLNTGELFF. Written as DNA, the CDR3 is TGTGCCAGCAGTGATGACAGGTTGAACACCGGGGAGCTGTTTTTT.

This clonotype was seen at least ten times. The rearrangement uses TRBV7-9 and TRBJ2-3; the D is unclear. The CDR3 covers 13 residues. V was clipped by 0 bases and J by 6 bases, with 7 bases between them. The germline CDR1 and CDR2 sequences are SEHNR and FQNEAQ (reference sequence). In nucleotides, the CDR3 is TGTGCCAGCAGCTTAGCGGGGTCGGATACGCAGTATTTT. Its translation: CASSLAGSDTQYF.

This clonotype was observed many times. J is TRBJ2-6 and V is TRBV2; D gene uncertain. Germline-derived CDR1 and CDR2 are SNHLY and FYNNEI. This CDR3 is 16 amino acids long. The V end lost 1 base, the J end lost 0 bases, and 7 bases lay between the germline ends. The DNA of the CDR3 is TGTGCCAGCAGTGAAGACATAAGCTCTGGGGCCAACGTCCTGACTTTC. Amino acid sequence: CASSEDISSGANVLTF.

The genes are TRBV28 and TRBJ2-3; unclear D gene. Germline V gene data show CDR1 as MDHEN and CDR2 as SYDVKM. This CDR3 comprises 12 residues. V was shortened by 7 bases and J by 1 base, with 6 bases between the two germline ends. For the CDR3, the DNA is TGTGCCAGCACCACGGGCACAGATACGCAGTATTTT. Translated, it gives CASTTGTDTQYF.

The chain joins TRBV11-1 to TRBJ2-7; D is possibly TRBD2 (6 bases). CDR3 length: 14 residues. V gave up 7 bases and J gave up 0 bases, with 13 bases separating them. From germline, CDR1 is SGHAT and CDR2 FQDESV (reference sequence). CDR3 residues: CASTGRTDSYEQYF. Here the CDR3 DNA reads TGTGCCAGCACGGGGAGGACGGACTCCTACGAGCAGTACTTC. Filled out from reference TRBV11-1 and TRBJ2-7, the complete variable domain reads EAEVAQSPRYKITEKSQAVAFWCDPISGHATLYWYRQILGQGPELLVQFQDESVVDDSQLPKDRFSAERLKGVDSTLKIQPAELGDSAMYLCASTGRTDSYEQYFGPGTRLTVT.